The clone carrying this T cell receptor (beta chain) has just a few counts. Its antigen is not identified. This same CDR3 is encoded by further DNA sequences in the sample. Authors' processing steps: Junction-only sequences without quality scores were provided by ImmunoSEQ, so filtering was different. Here immunoSEQ multiplex PCR was the method, and the copy in TCRdb shows in-frame clones only, minus some. V and J calls and clone size are those listed in that table; D and trimming were worked out from the DNA. The sample contains a few million clones, just over 90% of which appear only once. The data belong to a study of shared clonotypes between healthy human individuals. Trimming cost V 4 bases and J 4 bases, with 5 bases left between them. This CDR3 region has 12 residues. The germline V gene encodes CDR1 MDHEN and CDR2 SYDVKM. Findings and caveats of the study: A handful of donors showed sharing of around 5.3% of naive CD4 clonotypes.

Donors, healthy HIV-negative adults, lacked recent acute infections or vaccinations. This clonotype was sampled from a man between 18 and 29 years old in good health. Some clones in this sample may be carry-over from other donors' samples. The sequencing sample was made of naive CD4+ T cells from PBMCs. Sample subset: CD45RA+ positively selected. The chain couples TRBV28 to TRBJ1-5; D is undetermined. This CDR3 reads CASSSTNQPQHF. The CDR3 DNA reads as TGTGCCAGCAGTTCGACTAATCAGCCCCAGCATTTT.